Listed below are T cell receptor beta chains from one sample, sequenced in a study of cytomegalovirus exposure and HLA in healthy donors. Using immunoSEQ multiplex PCR, the repertoire was profiled, and TCRdb retains in-frame clones only, with some absent. The profile shows 100,000 to 150,000 clones, around 77% of them singletons. Sequenced sample: PBMCs. The receptor set was obtained from a male donor in good health and CMV-seropositive. The CDR3 runs from the conserved cysteine through the conserved F or W. Fields, in order: clone size, J gene, V gene, CDR3 protein. Some rows mark clone size as missing; the rest say once, few, many or name a class of expanded clone.

>.|TRBJ1-2|TRBV9
CASSGVQFRQGTYGYTF
>.|TRBJ1-1|TRBV29-1
CSVDAGQRKILNTEAFF
>.|TRBJ2-2|TRBV6-5
CASRGQSTGELFF
>.|TRBJ1-2|TRBV30
CAWSVIRTDQGYTF
>.|TRBJ2-2|TRBV6-5
CATRPGTGGKKLFF
>.|TRBJ1-5|TRBV19
CASSDGTGENQPQHF
>.|TRBJ2-7|TRBV15
CATSREKRYEQYF
>.|TRBJ2-3|TRBV11-2
CASSLVGGGDTQYF
>.|TRBJ2-3|TRBV2
CASSESEGITDTQYF
>.|TRBJ2-7|TRBV19
CASSIGASGTYEQYF
>.|TRBJ2-5|TRBV13
CASSLYQVSETQYF
>.|.|TRBV5-1
CASSSTTSGLYEQYF
>.|TRBJ1-1|TRBV18
CASSRPGGARTEAFF
>.|TRBJ2-2|TRBV5-4
CASSLEQGFGELFF
>.|TRBJ2-5|TRBV7-9
CSSSSQGAETQYF
>.|TRBJ2-3|TRBV30
CAWNTGADTQYF
>once|TRBJ2-5|TRBV25-1
CASSDRTGQETQYF
>.|TRBJ1-6|TRBV5-6
CASSSPGQGARSPLHF
>.|TRBJ2-7|TRBV7-2
CASRAAGFYEQYF
>.|TRBJ2-5|TRBV9
CASSGTLAGGETQYF
>.|TRBJ1-5|TRBV6-1
CASSEAGGVVSQPQHF
>once|TRBJ2-1|TRBV7-9
CASSYGLAGGNSYNEQFF
>.|TRBJ2-1|TRBV5-1
CASSFGLAGGLYDEQFF
>.|TRBJ1-3|TRBV6-5
CASSYSWGVSGNTIYF
>.|TRBJ2-1|TRBV29-1
CSVEGDRNSYNEQFF
>.|TRBJ2-7|TRBV28
CASSLRGTYEQYF
>.|TRBJ2-1|TRBV2
CAILTGLAGLNEQFF
>.|TRBJ2-7|TRBV4-1
CASSQGPSYEQYF
>few|TRBJ2-3|TRBV2
CASTTASGGSDTQYF
>.|TRBJ2-5|TRBV28
CASSSGQGGTQYF
>.|TRBJ2-7|TRBV4-1
CASSQGPGQGAYEQYF
>.|TRBJ2-3|TRBV19
CASSMMGQPSDTQYF
>.|TRBJ2-1|TRBV7-8
CASSLIIAGGWNEQFF
>.|TRBJ1-2|TRBV18
CASSPSQGAGFDGYTF
>.|TRBJ2-3|TRBV6-1
CASSEVNSGGALDTQYF
>once|TRBJ2-1|TRBV7-3
CASSKDRGPDNEQFF
>.|TRBJ2-2|TRBV29-1
CSVGGGNTGELFF
>.|TRBJ1-2|TRBV28
CASLGTGRYGYTF
>.|TRBJ1-2|TRBV28
CASSLYQGNYGYTF
>.|TRBJ2-7|TRBV7-2
CASSPQTYEQYF
>.|TRBJ2-5|TRBV4-2
CASSQPGDSQETQYF
>.|TRBJ2-7|TRBV27
CASSLQGYEQYF
>.|TRBJ1-1|TRBV5-8
CASSVGQRNTEAFF
>.|TRBJ1-5|TRBV4-2
CASSQDLHQPQHF
>.|TRBJ2-3|TRBV15
CATSAQLDSNTQYF
>.|TRBJ2-7|TRBV6-1
CASSDPPGQGPYEQYF
>.|TRBJ2-1|TRBV7-8
CASSLSRRLREGSEDEQFF
>.|TRBJ2-7|TRBV15
CATSRGASSYEQYF
>.|TRBJ2-3|TRBV20-1
CSANRKDTQYF
>.|TRBJ2-2|TRBV9
CASSARRVGELFF
>few|TRBJ1-2|TRBV7-2
CASSLEGADGYTF